This TCR beta chain stems from a study of blood T cell repertoires in COVID-19. Original methodology: Reference gene primer amplification in the assay estimated nucleated cell counts. The repertoire was sequenced with immunoSEQ multiplex PCR; TCRdb's copy has only in-frame clones and lacks some. Clonal size and the V and J genes are those of that table, whereas D and trimming came from the DNA. The sample holds about 180,000 clones; approximately 85% are singletons and the top ten take approximately 9.9%. This sequence originates from a human donor with active or convalescent COVID-19. The donor label of this sample is uncertain. Sequencing was done on a sample of peripheral blood.

The chain's CDR3 is CASSWTDANYGYTF. CDR3 coding DNA: TGTGCCAGCAGCTGGACAGATGCTAACTATGGCTACACCTTC. This rearrangement joins TRBV11-2 to TRBJ1-2, with D possibly matching TRBD1 (6 bases). Deletions cut 4 bases from V and 0 bases from J, with 9 bases between. Germline assignment: CDR1 SGHAT and CDR2 FQNNGV. CDR3 length equals 14 residues.